These 8 T cell receptor beta chains were all obtained from the same sample, sequenced in a study of blood T cells in healthy people across ages. The use of a sample-barcoded 5' primer and a J-beta primer mix characterized a second PCR of about 6 to 11 cycles. TCRdb fed the 5' RACE reads into MiXCR, producing one record per CDR3 protein. This sample has about 620,000 distinct CDR3 sequences, with about 21% found just once. Sample: blood. The receptors were gathered from a man aged 70 or older in good health.

This clonotype has more than one count but fewer than ten. The V gene is TRBV20-1, the J gene TRBJ2-5, with 9 bases matching TRBD2. The V and J ends lost 7 bases and 0 bases, in that order; junction bases with no gene match: 9. The germline CDR1 and CDR2 sequences are DFQATT and SNEGSKA (reference sequence). This CDR3 contains 15 residues. The DNA of the CDR3 is TGCAGTGGCAGAACCCCTAGCGGGAACCAAGAGACCCAGTACTTC. Translated, it gives CSGRTPSGNQETQYF.

This clonotype was counted a few times. This chain joins TRBV12-3 or TRBV12-4 and TRBJ2-5, with 8 bases aligning to TRBD1. This CDR3 is 13 amino acids long. J was trimmed by 6 bases and V by 3 bases; bases with no gene match: 3. The CDR3 DNA is TGTGCCAGCAGTTTGACAGGGGCAAAGACCCAGTACTTC. The encoded protein is CASSLTGAKTQYF.

The sample holds a few counts of this clonotype. This chain uses TRBV10-3 with TRBJ2-6; D not resolved. Germline V gene lookup returns CDR1 ENHRY and CDR2 SYGVKD. The CDR3 runs 13 residues. Deletions cut 2 bases from V and 3 bases from J, with 2 bases between. The CDR3 nucleotides are TGTGCCATCAGTGAGAATGGGGCCAACGTCCTGACTTTC. Protein sequence: CAISENGANVLTF.

This clonotype occurred many times. The rearrangement joins TRBV28 to TRBJ2-4; TRBD1 agrees at 8 bases. Trimming cost V 5 bases and J 0 bases; bases outside gene matches: 6. In germline, CDR1 is MDHEN, CDR2 SYDVKM. The CDR3 contains 16 residues. The CDR3 nucleotides read TGTGCCAGCAGTGGTCCGGGACAGGCAGCCAAAAACATTCAGTACTTC. Amino acids: CASSGPGQAAKNIQYF.

At least ten counts were recorded for this clonotype. The gene calls are TRBV7-2 and TRBJ2-7; possibly TRBD1 for D (5 bases). The CDR3 covers 12 residues. Germline V gene sequence: CDR1 SGHTA, CDR2 FQGNSA. Trimming left V 5 bases short and J 6 bases short, with 11 bases between. CDR3 nucleotide sequence: TGTGCCAGCAGCGTCAGGGTTGGCGAGCAGTACTTC. Protein product: CASSVRVGEQYF.

The chain carries TRBV4-1 and TRBJ1-2; D gene unclear. Germline loops: CDR1 MGHRA, CDR2 YSYEKL. The CDR3 spans 14 residues. V was clipped by 1 base and J by 4 bases, with 10 bases between them. DNA for the CDR3: TGCGCCAGCAGCCAAGCCCGGGTTGGCTATGGCTACACCTTC. Its protein is CASSQARVGYGYTF.

A remark on this clonotype: A read error is possible here, since a much larger clone lies one base away. The chain links TRBV28 to TRBJ2-5, with TRBD2 as a possible D gene (6 bases). Per the germline V gene, CDR1 is MDHEN and CDR2 is SYDVKM. V lost 6 bases to trimming and J lost 5 bases, with 16 bases between them. The CDR3 is 14 amino acids. In nucleotides, the CDR3 is TGTGCCAGCAGGTCGGGACTCCCAGGGGAGACCCAGTACTTC. It is translated as CASRSGLPGETQYF.

This chain connects TRBV11-2 to TRBJ2-1; 8 bases are shared with TRBD2. This CDR3 is built from 17 residues. Germline CDR1 is SGHAT and CDR2 is FQNNGV. Trimming removed 6 bases from V and 1 base from J; junction bases left unmatched: 11. CDR3 sequence (DNA): TGTGCCAGCAGGAGCGGGGCCGGGACTAGTTCCTACAATGAGCAGTTCTTC. It encodes CASRSGAGTSSYNEQFF.